This T cell receptor (beta chain) was recorded in a study of radiation and T cells in renal cell carcinoma. Study-wide context: Nephrectomy followed 15 Gy stereotactic body radiation by 4 weeks. Broader study findings: Baseline intratumoral clonotype presence is unknown without pretreatment biopsies.

CDR1 is LNHDA, CDR2 SQIVND, per germline (reference sequence). The CDR3 contains 13 residues. Trimming shortened V by 3 bases and J by 5 bases, and 10 bases separated the two germline ends. Only in-frame clones appear in the TCRdb table, and some are missing; sequencing was by immunoSEQ multiplex PCR. The sample has about 130,000 clones, about 88% seen once. Comments on this clone: Its target is not known.

The time point denotes: blood 2 weeks post-SBRT. Treatment noted: 15 Gy SBRT to primary tumor, nephrectomy 4 weeks later. Blood was sampled at baseline, 2 weeks and 4 weeks after SBRT. This renal cell carcinoma was of the clear cell type. The clonotype comes from a woman aged 70-85 years with renal cell carcinoma. This rearrangement joins TRBV19 to TRBJ1-2; D may be TRBD1 (6 bases). Sequencing was performed on blood, taken from a patient whose treatment included radiotherapy and nephrectomy. CDR3 DNA: TGTGCCAGTAGTATCCACAGGGTATATGGCTACACCTTC. This encodes CASSIHRVYGYTF.